This T cell receptor beta chain was obtained from a study of CD8+ T cells in alopecia areata. At the level of the study: Oral tofacitinib, 5 to 10 mg twice daily, was given in an open-label trial.

By sample share, this clone is large. Its antigen is currently unknown. This CDR3 is also generated by other DNA sequences in the sample. Treatment denoted: oral pan-JAK inhibitor, 5-10 mg twice daily. It was cDNA, reverse transcribed from extracted RNA, that served as the sequencing template. The table came from immunoSEQ multiplex PCR; TCRdb's copy has only in-frame clones and leaves some out. In the table there are fewer than 110,000 clones, around 83% of which are singletons. Study-wide points: Scalp clonality decreased significantly with tofacitinib, and so did expanded CD8+ clones among the top 100. Any link of baseline CD8+ expansion to response, resting on one nonresponder, remains uncertain. Whereas mice showed it more clearly, TCR sharing across patients was murkier, possibly because of HLA.

The germline gives CDR1 MGHDK, CDR2 SYGVNS. This CDR3 is 14 amino acids long. The V and J ends lost 10 bases and 7 bases respectively, with 19 bases between them. This rearrangement joins TRBV25-1 to TRBJ2-2; no clear D. The origin of this receptor is a human donor with alopecia areata. The sample in question was CD8+ T cells sorted from blood, obtained at week 24, from a patient treated with tofacitinib. The chain's CDR3 is CATGHEGPGGELFF. The CDR3, as DNA: TGTGCCACCGGGCATGAAGGCCCCGGCGGGGAGCTGTTTTTT.